This is a list of T cell receptor beta chains from one sample in a study of cytomegalovirus exposure and HLA in healthy donors. Assay: immunoSEQ multiplex PCR; the TCRdb copy retains only in-frame clones and omits some. The profile shows some 110,000 clones, about 80% of them singletons. The specimen was PBMCs. The origin of the receptors is a woman aged 18 to 35 in good health and CMV-seropositive. The CDR3 runs from the conserved cysteine through the conserved F or W. D genes are given only for firm matches. Only some rows state a clone size, as once, few, many or a class for expanded clones.

V	size	J	D	length	CDR3	DNA
TRBV7-9	.	TRBJ2-3	.	14	CASSSSVQGNTQYF	TGTGCCAGCAGCTCTTCCGTCCAGGGGAATACGCAGTATTTT
TRBV6-1	.	TRBJ1-1	.	12	CASSEGGWEAFF	TGTGCCAGCAGTGAAGGGGGCTGGGAAGCTTTCTTT
TRBV5-1	few	TRBJ1-1	.	14	CASSRGGDRTEAFF	TGCGCCAGCAGCCGGGGGGGAGATCGAACTGAAGCTTTCTTT
TRBV5-4	once	TRBJ1-1	.	15	CASSRPGGVRTEAFF	TGTGCCAGCAGCCGTCCTGGGGGGGTAAGGACTGAAGCTTTCTTT
TRBV5-1	.	TRBJ2-4	.	15	CASSLSAAGGDIQYF	TGCGCCAGCAGCTTATCCGCAGCGGGTGGGGACATTCAGTACTTC
TRBV6-5	.	TRBJ1-2	TRBD1	13	CASYRNRGYGYTF	TGTGCCAGCTATCGTAACAGGGGATATGGCTACACCTTC
TRBV5-1	.	TRBJ2-1	.	15	CASRSTGVSYNEQFF	TGCGCCAGCAGGTCGACAGGAGTCTCCTACAATGAGCAGTTCTTC
TRBV5-1	.	TRBJ2-7	.	15	CASSSAGGQDYEQYF	TGCGCCAGCAGTTCCGCGGGAGGACAGGACTACGAGCAGTACTTC
TRBV5-4	.	TRBJ2-5	TRBD2	16	CASSHGVAGEGETQYF	TGTGCCAGCAGCCACGGGGTAGCGGGAGAAGGGGAGACCCAGTACTTC
TRBV2	.	TRBJ2-7	TRBD2	14	CASTLAAVVHEQYF	TGTGCCAGCACGCTAGCGGCAGTGGTCCACGAGCAGTACTTC
TRBV14	.	TRBJ2-3	.	13	CASSQVTPDTQYF	TGTGCCAGCAGCCAAGTCACTCCAGATACGCAGTATTTT
TRBV28	.	TRBJ1-2	.	14	CASRPGGVNYGYTF	TGTGCCAGCAGGCCCGGGGGGGTTAACTATGGCTACACCTTC
TRBV5-6	.	TRBJ1-1	.	15	CASSKGGARNTEAFF	TGTGCCAGCAGCAAAGGGGGGGCAAGGAACACTGAAGCTTTCTTT
TRBV19	.	TRBJ1-2	.	17	CAARSPRETALNYGYTF	TGTGCCGCAAGAAGTCCACGTGAGACAGCTCTTAACTATGGCTACACCTTC
TRBV28	.	TRBJ1-3	.	16	CASSSSPKGAGNTIYF	TGTGCCAGCAGTTCATCTCCTAAGGGGGCTGGAAACACCATATATTTT
TRBV5-1	.	TRBJ2-1	.	16	CASSLVSVSSYNEQFF	TGCGCCAGCAGCCTAGTCAGCGTTAGCTCCTACAATGAGCAGTTCTTC
TRBV5-6	once	TRBJ1-4	TRBD1	14	CASRKQGINEKLFF	TGTGCCAGTCGGAAACAGGGGATTAATGAAAAACTGTTTTTT
TRBV19	.	TRBJ2-1	.	15	CASSVGKSSYNEQFF	TGTGCCAGTAGTGTCGGGAAAAGCTCCTACAATGAGCAGTTCTTC
TRBV18	.	TRBJ2-5	.	13	CASSPGRVETQYF	TGTGCCAGCTCACCAGGCAGGGTGGAGACCCAGTACTTC
TRBV13	.	TRBJ2-7	TRBD1	14	CASSPGQGSYEQYF	TGTGCCAGCAGCCCCGGACAGGGCTCTTACGAGCAGTACTTC
TRBV5-5	.	TRBJ1-5	TRBD1	16	CASSLRTGLSNQPQHF	TGTGCCAGCAGCCTACGGACAGGGCTTAGCAATCAGCCCCAGCATTTT
TRBV6-6	few	TRBJ1-2	TRBD1	13	CASRLQGIYGYTF	TGTGCCAGCAGATTACAGGGGATCTATGGCTACACCTTC
TRBV25-1	.	TRBJ2-7	TRBD1	15	CASRADRGGAYEQYF	TGTGCCAGCAGGGCCGACAGGGGGGGGGCCTACGAGCAGTACTTC
TRBV4-1	.	TRBJ2-7	.	15	CASSQGWWSSYEQYF	TGCGCCAGCAGCCAAGGCTGGTGGAGCTCCTACGAGCAGTACTTC
TRBV4-1	.	TRBJ2-2	TRBD1	14	CASSPTGGTGELFF	TGCGCCAGCAGCCCTACAGGGGGCACCGGGGAGCTGTTTTTT
TRBV7-8	.	TRBJ1-1	TRBD1	14	CASSIDRGNTEAFF	TGTGCCAGCAGCATAGACAGGGGGAACACTGAAGCTTTCTTT
TRBV5-4	.	TRBJ2-7	TRBD2	16	CASSLRSGLAGYEQYF	TGTGCCAGCAGCTTGAGATCGGGACTAGCGGGTTATGAGCAGTACTTC
TRBV5-6	.	TRBJ1-2	.	13	CASSLWQGRGYTF	TGTGCCAGCAGCTTGTGGCAGGGGCGGGGCTACACCTTC
TRBV6-5	.	TRBJ2-7	.	14	CALAWGGASYEQYF	TGTGCGCTGGCATGGGGGGGGGCGTCCTACGAGCAGTACTTC
TRBV7-9	.	TRBJ1-4	.	15	CASSLVGNGDEKLFF	TGTGCCAGCAGCTTAGTGGGCAATGGTGATGAAAAACTGTTTTTT
TRBV25-1	.	TRBJ2-7	TRBD2	13	CASGVAGGYEQYF	TGTGCCAGCGGGGTAGCGGGAGGGTACGAGCAGTACTTC
TRBV30	.	TRBJ1-2	.	13	CACRDSRHYGYTF	TGTGCCTGTAGAGACAGTCGGCACTATGGCTACACCTTC
TRBV9	.	TRBJ2-5	.	15	CASSVRPQIRETQYF	TGTGCCAGCAGCGTCCGTCCGCAGATCAGGGAGACCCAGTACTTC
TRBV21-1	.	TRBJ2-7	.	16	CASSACSLQGTHEQYF	TGTGCCAGCAGCGCCTGCAGCTTACAGGGAACCCACGAGCAGTACTTC
TRBV11-2	.	TRBJ1-5	.	13	CASSLGRGQPQHF	TGTGCCAGCAGCTTAGGCCGGGGACAGCCCCAGCATTTT
TRBV5-1	.	TRBJ2-3	TRBD2	15	CASSLLAGEEDTQYF	TGCGCCAGCAGCTTACTAGCGGGAGAGGAAGATACGCAGTATTTT
TRBV2	.	TRBJ2-7	TRBD1	12	CASRYTGGEQYF	TGTGCCAGCAGATACACAGGGGGCGAGCAGTACTTC
TRBV5-1	.	TRBJ2-2	.	17	CASSLDPGKSDTGELFF	TGCGCCAGCAGCCTGGACCCCGGGAAGTCGGACACCGGGGAGCTGTTTTTT
TRBV10-3	few	TRBJ2-1	TRBD2	14	CAITQGLAGVPPFF	TGTGCCATCACCCAAGGACTAGCGGGAGTCCCTCCGTTCTTC
TRBV12-5	.	TRBJ2-5	.	14	CASGLVSEGETQYF	TGTGCTAGTGGTTTGGTATCGGAGGGAGAGACCCAGTACTTC
TRBV7-9	.	TRBJ1-1	.	14	CSSSGVTGNTEAFF	TGTTCCAGCAGCGGCGTTACGGGGAACACTGAAGCTTTCTTT
TRBV6-1	.	TRBJ1-1	.	14	CASSPKKRTIEAFF	TGTGCCAGCAGTCCGAAAAAACGCACAATTGAAGCTTTCTTT
TRBV7-9	few	TRBJ1-2	.	18	CASSLFGTGLPHNYGYTF	TGTGCCAGCAGCTTATTTGGGACGGGACTACCACATAACTATGGCTACACCTTC
TRBV7-7	.	TRBJ2-5	.	14	CASSFSGLQETQYF	TGTGCTAGCAGCTTTAGCGGACTACAAGAGACCCAGTACTTC
TRBV9	.	TRBJ2-7	.	16	CASSVGVSFSSYEQYF	TGTGCCAGCAGCGTAGGGGTTAGCTTTAGCTCCTACGAGCAGTACTTC
TRBV28	.	TRBJ1-3	TRBD1	17	CASSHPPGTEAGNTIYF	TGTGCCAGCAGCCACCCGCCCGGGACAGAAGCTGGAAACACCATATATTTT
TRBV27	.	TRBJ2-7	.	11	CASSQGYEQYF	TGTGCCAGCAGTCAGGGTTACGAGCAGTACTTC
TRBV5-1	.	TRBJ2-5	TRBD1	18	CASSLAFDAGGIRETQYF	TGCGCCAGCAGCTTGGCGTTTGATGCAGGGGGCATCAGGGAGACCCAGTACTTC
TRBV4-1	.	TRBJ2-7	.	15	CASSQVKQGSYEQYF	TGCGCCAGCAGCCAAGTAAAGCAGGGCTCCTACGAGCAGTACTTC
TRBV14	.	TRBJ1-1	.	16	CASSHLGGAGDTEAFF	TGTGCCAGCAGCCATTTAGGGGGGGCTGGAGACACTGAAGCTTTCTTT
TRBV20-1	.	TRBJ2-7	TRBD1	11	CSVEGAEEQYF	TGCAGTGTTGAGGGGGCGGAGGAGCAGTACTTC
TRBV30	.	TRBJ2-5	TRBD1	14	CAWMLGGQVMTQYF	TGTGCCTGGATGTTGGGGGGACAGGTGATGACCCAGTACTTC
TRBV9	.	TRBJ2-7	.	14	CASSPRKLSYEQYF	TGTGCCAGCAGCCCCCGTAAATTGTCCTACGAGCAGTACTTC
TRBV10-2	.	TRBJ1-1	.	12	CASRRAVEEAFF	TGCGCCAGCAGGCGAGCCGTCGAGGAAGCTTTCTTT